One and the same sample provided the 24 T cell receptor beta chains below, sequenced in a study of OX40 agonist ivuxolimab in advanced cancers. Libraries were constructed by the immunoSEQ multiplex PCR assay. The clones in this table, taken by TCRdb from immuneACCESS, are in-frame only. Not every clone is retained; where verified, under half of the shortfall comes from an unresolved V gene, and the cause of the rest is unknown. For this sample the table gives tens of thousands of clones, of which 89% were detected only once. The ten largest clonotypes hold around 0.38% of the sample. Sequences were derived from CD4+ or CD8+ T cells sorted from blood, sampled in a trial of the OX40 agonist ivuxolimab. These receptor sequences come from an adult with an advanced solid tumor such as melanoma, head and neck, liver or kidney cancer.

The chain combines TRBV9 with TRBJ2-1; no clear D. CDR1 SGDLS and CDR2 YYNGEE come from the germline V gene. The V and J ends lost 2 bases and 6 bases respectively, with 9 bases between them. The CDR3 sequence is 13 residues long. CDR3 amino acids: CASSVPRANEQFF. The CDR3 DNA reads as TGTGCCAGCAGCGTCCCTCGTGCCAATGAGCAGTTCTTC.

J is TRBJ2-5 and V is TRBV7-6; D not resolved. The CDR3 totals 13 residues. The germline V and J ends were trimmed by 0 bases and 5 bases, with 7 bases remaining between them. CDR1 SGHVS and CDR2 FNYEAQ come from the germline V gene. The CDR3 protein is CASSLALGETQYF. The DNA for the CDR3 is TGTGCCAGCAGCTTAGCGCTTGGGGAGACCCAGTACTTC.

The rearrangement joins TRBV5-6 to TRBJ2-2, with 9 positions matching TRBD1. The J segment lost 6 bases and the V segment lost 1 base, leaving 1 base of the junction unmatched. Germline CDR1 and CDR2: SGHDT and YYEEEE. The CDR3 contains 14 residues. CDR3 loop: CASSLRDRAGELFF. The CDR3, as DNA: TGTGCCAGCAGCTTGAGGGACAGGGCCGGGGAGCTGTTTTTT.

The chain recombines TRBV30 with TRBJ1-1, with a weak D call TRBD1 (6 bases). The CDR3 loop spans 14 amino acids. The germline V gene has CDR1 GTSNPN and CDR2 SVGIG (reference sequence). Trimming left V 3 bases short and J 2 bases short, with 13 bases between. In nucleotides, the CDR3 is TGTGCCTGGAGCCATTCGACAGGTAACACTGAAGCTTTCTTT. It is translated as CAWSHSTGNTEAFF.

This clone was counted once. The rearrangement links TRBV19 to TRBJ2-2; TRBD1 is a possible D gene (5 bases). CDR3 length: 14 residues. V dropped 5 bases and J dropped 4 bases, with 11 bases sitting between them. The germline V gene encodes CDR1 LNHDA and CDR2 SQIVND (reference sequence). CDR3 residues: CASSQGTGTGELFF. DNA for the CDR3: TGTGCCAGTAGTCAGGGCACGGGCACCGGGGAGCTGTTTTTT.

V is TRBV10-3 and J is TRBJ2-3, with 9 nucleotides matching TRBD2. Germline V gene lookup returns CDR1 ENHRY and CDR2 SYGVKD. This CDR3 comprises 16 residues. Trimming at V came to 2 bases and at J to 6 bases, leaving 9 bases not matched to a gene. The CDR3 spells CAISEVDPSGIDTQYF. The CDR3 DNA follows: TGTGCCATCAGTGAGGTTGACCCTAGCGGGATCGATACGCAGTATTTT.

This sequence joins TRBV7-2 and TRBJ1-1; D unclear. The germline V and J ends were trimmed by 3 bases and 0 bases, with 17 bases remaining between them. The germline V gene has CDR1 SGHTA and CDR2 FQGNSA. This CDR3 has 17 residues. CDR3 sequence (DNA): TGTGCCAGCAGCTTTAGGGCGCAGGCGGGTTTGAACACTGAAGCTTTCTTT. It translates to CASSFRAQAGLNTEAFF.

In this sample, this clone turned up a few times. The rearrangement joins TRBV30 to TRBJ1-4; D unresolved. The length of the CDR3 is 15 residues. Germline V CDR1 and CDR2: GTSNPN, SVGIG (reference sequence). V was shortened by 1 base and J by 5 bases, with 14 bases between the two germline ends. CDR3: CAWSAAQGMNEKLFF. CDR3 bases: TGTGCCTGGAGTGCAGCCCAAGGGATGAATGAAAAACTGTTTTTT.

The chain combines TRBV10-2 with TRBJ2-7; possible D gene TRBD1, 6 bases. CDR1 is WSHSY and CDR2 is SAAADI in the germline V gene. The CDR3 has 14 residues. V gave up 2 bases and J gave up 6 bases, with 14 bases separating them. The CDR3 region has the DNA TGCGCCAGCAGTGAGGGGCAGGGGTTGTTCGAGCAGTACTTC. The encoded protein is CASSEGQGLFEQYF.

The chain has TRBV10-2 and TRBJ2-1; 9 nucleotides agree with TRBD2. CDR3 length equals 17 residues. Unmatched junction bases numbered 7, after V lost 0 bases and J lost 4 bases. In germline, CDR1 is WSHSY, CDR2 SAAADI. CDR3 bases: TGCGCCAGCAGTGAGTCGGTTAGCGGGAGAAAGTACAATGAGCAGTTCTTC. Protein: CASSESVSGRKYNEQFF.

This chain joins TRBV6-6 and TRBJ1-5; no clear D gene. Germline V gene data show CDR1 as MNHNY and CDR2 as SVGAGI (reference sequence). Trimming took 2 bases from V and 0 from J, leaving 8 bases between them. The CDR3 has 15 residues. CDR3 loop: CASSYMQLSNQPQHF. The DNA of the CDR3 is TGTGCCAGCAGTTACATGCAGCTTAGCAATCAGCCCCAGCATTTT.

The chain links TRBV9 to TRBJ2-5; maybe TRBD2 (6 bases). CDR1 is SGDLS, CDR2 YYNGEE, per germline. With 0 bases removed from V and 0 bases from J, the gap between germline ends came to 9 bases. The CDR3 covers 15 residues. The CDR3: CASSVVADYQETQYF. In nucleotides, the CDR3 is TGTGCCAGCAGCGTAGTAGCGGACTACCAAGAGACCCAGTACTTC.

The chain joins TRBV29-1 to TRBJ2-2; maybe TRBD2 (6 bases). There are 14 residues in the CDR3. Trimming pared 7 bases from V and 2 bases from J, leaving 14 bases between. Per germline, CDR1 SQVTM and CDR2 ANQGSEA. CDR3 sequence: CSASSGSNTGELFF. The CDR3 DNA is TGCAGCGCCTCGAGCGGGTCAAACACCGGGGAGCTGTTTTTT.

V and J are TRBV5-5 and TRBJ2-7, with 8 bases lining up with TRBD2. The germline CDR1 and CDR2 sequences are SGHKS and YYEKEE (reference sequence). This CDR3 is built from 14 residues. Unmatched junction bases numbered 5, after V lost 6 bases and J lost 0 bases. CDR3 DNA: TGTGCCAGCACGATCAGCGGGAGCTCCTACGAGCAGTACTTC. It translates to CASTISGSSYEQYF.

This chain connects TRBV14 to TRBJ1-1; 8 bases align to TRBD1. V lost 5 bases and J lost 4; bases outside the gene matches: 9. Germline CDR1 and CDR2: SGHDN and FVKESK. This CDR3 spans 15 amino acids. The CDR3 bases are TGTGCCAGCAGCTCAGCAGGGGGCGCGGGCACTGAAGCTTTCTTT. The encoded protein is CASSSAGGAGTEAFF.

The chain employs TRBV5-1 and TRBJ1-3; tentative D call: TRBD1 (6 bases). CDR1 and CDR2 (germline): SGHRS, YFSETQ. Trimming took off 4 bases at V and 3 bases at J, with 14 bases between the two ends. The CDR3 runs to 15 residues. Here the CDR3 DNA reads TGCGCCAGCAGCCTACAACAGGGCTTTGGAAACACCATATATTTT. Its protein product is CASSLQQGFGNTIYF.

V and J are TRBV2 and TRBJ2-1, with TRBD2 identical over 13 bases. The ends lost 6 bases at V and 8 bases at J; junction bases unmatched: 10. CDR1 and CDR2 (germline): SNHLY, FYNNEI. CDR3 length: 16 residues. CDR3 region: CASSILAGGPRDEQFF. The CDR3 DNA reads TGTGCCAGCAGCATACTAGCGGGAGGGCCAAGGGATGAGCAGTTCTTC.

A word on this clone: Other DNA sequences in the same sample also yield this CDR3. The DNA of the CDR3 is TGTGCCAGTAGTATCCAGGGGGCCTACGAGCAGTACTTC. It codes for CASSIQGAYEQYF. This sequence joins TRBV19 and TRBJ2-7; 7 bases agree with TRBD1. The V gene end was trimmed by 3 bases and the J gene end by 2 bases; junction bases not matched to a gene: 1. The CDR3 contains 13 residues. Germline V CDR1 and CDR2: LNHDA, SQIVND (reference sequence).

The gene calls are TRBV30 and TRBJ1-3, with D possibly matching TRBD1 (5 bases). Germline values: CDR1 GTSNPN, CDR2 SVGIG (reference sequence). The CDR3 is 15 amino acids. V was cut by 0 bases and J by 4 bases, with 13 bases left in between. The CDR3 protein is CAWSVGGASGNTIYF. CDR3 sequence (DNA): TGTGCCTGGAGTGTTGGAGGGGCGTCGGGAAACACCATATATTTT.

The CDR3 sequence: CASSEFYPDSNQPQHF. In DNA form, the CDR3 reads TGTGCCAGCAGTGAATTTTACCCCGATAGCAATCAGCCCCAGCATTTT. The V and J genes are TRBV6-1 and TRBJ1-5; unclear D gene. Trimming removed 2 bases from V and 0 bases from J, with 11 bases in between. The CDR3 loop spans 16 amino acids. Germline-derived CDR1 and CDR2 are MNHNS and SASEGT.

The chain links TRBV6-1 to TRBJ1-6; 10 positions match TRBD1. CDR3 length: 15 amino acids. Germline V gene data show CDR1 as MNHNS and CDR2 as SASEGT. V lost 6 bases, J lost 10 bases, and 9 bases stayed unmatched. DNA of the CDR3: TGTGCCAGCAGATCTGGGGGGACAGGGGAGTCACCCCTCCACTTT. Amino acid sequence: CASRSGGTGESPLHF.

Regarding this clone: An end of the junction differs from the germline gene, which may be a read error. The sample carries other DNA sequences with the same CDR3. The DNA of the CDR3 is TGTGCCACCAGCGGGGGGGAGCGGAGTAACAATGAACAGTTCTTC. It is translated as CATSGGERSNNEQFF. The rearrangement uses TRBV15 and TRBJ2-1; 7 bases agree with TRBD2. The CDR3 spans 15 residues. In germline, CDR1 is LNHNV, CDR2 YYDKDF (reference sequence).

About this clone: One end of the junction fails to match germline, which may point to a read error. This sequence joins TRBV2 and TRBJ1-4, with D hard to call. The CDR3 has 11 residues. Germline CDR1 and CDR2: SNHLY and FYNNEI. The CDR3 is CASSETGRWTF. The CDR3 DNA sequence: TGTGCCAGCAGTGAAACGGGCCGCTGGACTTTT.

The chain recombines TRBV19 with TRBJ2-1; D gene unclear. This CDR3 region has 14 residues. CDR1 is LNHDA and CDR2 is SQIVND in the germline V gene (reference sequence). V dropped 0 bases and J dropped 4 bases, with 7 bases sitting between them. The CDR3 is CASSIEDGYNEQFF. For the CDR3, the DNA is TGTGCCAGTAGTATAGAGGATGGATACAATGAGCAGTTCTTC.